This is a list of T cell receptor beta chains from one sample in a study of CD8 T cells in ankylosing spondylitis. From the 5' RACE reads, TCRdb called clonotypes with MiXCR, one entry per CDR3 protein. This table has approximately 220,000 distinct CDR3 sequences, roughly 24% appearing once. The specimen was blood, either unsorted or a sorted T cell fraction (not recorded which). These receptors were obtained from a male donor with ankylosing spondylitis or in good health (not recorded which). Both conserved end residues are part of each CDR3. D genes are given only for firm matches. Some rows mark clone size as missing; the rest say once, few, many or name a class of expanded clone.

>TRBV4-3|TRBJ2-1|many|.
TGCGCCAGCAGCCTGGACCCCCAGGCAGGTTCACCCAATGAGCAGTTCTTC
CASSLDPQAGSPNEQFF
>TRBV5-4|TRBJ1-2|many|.
TGTGCCAGCAGGAAATGGGCCGGCTATGGCTACACCTTC
CASRKWAGYGYTF
>TRBV20-1|TRBJ2-3|.|.
TGCAGTGTTGCGAGACCTGGGAGCACAGATACGCAGTATTTT
CSVARPGSTDTQYF
>TRBV6-1|TRBJ2-5|many|TRBD2
TGTGCCAGCGGGGGGACTAGCCTGGAGACCCAGTACTTC
CASGGTSLETQYF
>TRBV4-1|TRBJ1-2|many|.
TGCGCCAGCAGCCGTGGGCACGCCGCGAGCTACACCTTC
CASSRGHAASYTF
>TRBV20-1|TRBJ1-2|.|.
TGCAGTGCTAGAACCCAGGGCGGCGAAGCTAACTATGGCTACACCTTC
CSARTQGGEANYGYTF
>TRBV7-3|TRBJ2-2|few|.
TGTGCCAGCAGCCAACACGGAGATGGCACCGGGGAGCTGTTTTTT
CASSQHGDGTGELFF
>TRBV15|TRBJ1-1|.|.
TGTGCCACCAGCAGAGGGGGGACGCTTACTGAAGCTTTCTTT
CATSRGGTLTEAFF
>TRBV12-3/TRBV12-4|TRBJ1-1|.|TRBD1
TGTGCCAGCAGTTGGGGGACAGGGGATGAAGCTTTCTTT
CASSWGTGDEAFF
>TRBV20-1|TRBJ2-3|.|.
TGCAGTGCTAGTCAAAGTACAGATACGCAGTATTTT
CSASQSTDTQYF
>TRBV29-1|TRBJ2-3|.|.
TGCAGCGTTGATGTCGGGGACTCAGATACGCAGTATTTT
CSVDVGDSDTQYF
>TRBV20-1|TRBJ1-4|.|.
TGCAGTGCTACCCGTACCGGGACGGGGAATGAAAAACTGTTTTTT
CSATRTGTGNEKLFF
>TRBV7-2|TRBJ2-5|.|.
TGTGCCAGCAGCTCACCCCGAGAGACCCAGTACTTC
CASSSPRETQYF
>TRBV20-1|TRBJ1-5|many|.
TGCAGTGCAGACTTAGCGGGGGGGCGTCAGCCCCAGCATTTT
CSADLAGGRQPQHF
>TRBV10-3|TRBJ1-5|few|.
TGTGCCATCAGTGAACGAGGGAGTAGTCAGCCCCAGCATTTT
CAISERGSSQPQHF
>TRBV29-1|TRBJ2-5|many|TRBD2
TGCAGCGTGGTGGGACTAGCGGTACAAGAGACCCAGTACTTC
CSVVGLAVQETQYF